These 14 T cell receptor beta chains were all obtained from the same sample, sequenced in a study of CD8 T cells in ankylosing spondylitis (dated by TCRdb to between 2016 and 2019). The method was 5' RACE. Sequencer: Illumina HiSeq 2500. TCRdb cleaned the public reads at Q25 with fastp, built clones with MiXCR and kept in-frame beta chains. CDR3 protein duplicates are merged, each entry listing the most common genes and DNA. This sample has 200,000 to 300,000 distinct CDR3 sequences in its table, and roughly a tenth of those were observed once. The ten largest clones capture 2.5% to 3% of the sample. Material: blood, either unsorted or a sorted T cell fraction (not recorded which). The receptor source for this set is a male donor with ankylosing spondylitis or in good health (not recorded which).

This clonotype was counted a few times. This may be a read error, as it is one base from a much larger clone. The chain uses TRBV5-1 and TRBJ2-7; D remains unclear. Germline V gene data show CDR1 as SGHRS and CDR2 as YFSETQ. The CDR3 spans 15 residues. Trimming cost V 5 bases and J 2 bases, with 17 bases left between them. CDR3 sequence: CASRGWSGSTYEQYF. CDR3 in DNA: TGCGCCAGCAGGGGATGGTCCGGAAGTACCTACGAGCAGTACTTC. The variable domain in full, completed from reference TRBV5-1 and TRBJ2-7, reads KAGVTQTPRYLIKTRGQQVTLSCSPISGHRSVSWYQQTPGQGLQFLFEYFSETQRNKGNFPGRFSGRQFSNSRSEMNVSTLELGDSALYLCASRGWSGSTYEQYFGPGTRLTVT.

This clonotype was detected ten times or more. This rearrangement joins TRBV10-3 to TRBJ2-2; no reliable D call. Trimming shortened V by 7 bases and J by 1 base, and 10 bases separated the two germline ends. CDR3 length: 14 amino acids. In germline, CDR1 is ENHRY, CDR2 SYGVKD. CDR3 sequence: CAITGVGNTGELFF. The CDR3 nucleotides are TGTGCCATCACAGGAGTAGGGAACACCGGGGAGCTGTTTTTT.

The chain combines TRBV11-1 with TRBJ2-2; tentatively, D is TRBD1 (6 bases). From germline, CDR1 is SGHAT and CDR2 FQDESV (reference sequence). V gave up 5 bases and J gave up 0 bases, with 13 bases separating them. The CDR3 covers 16 residues. The CDR3 loop is CASSPSPGANTGELFF. CDR3 sequence (DNA): TGTGCCAGCAGCCCCTCCCCAGGGGCGAACACCGGGGAGCTGTTTTTT.

This clonotype was detected ten times or more. J is TRBJ1-4 and V is TRBV10-3; no reliable D call. The germline V and J ends were trimmed by 5 bases and 2 bases, with 15 bases remaining between them. The germline V gene has CDR1 ENHRY and CDR2 SYGVKD. The CDR3 has 16 residues. CDR3 region: CAISPMPSRTNEKLFF. The CDR3 DNA reads TGTGCCATCAGTCCGATGCCGTCGCGGACTAATGAAAAACTGTTTTTT.

This clonotype was observed many times. This chain connects TRBV9 to TRBJ2-3; tentative D call: TRBD1 (6 bases). There are 15 residues in the CDR3. Trimming left V 0 bases short and J 2 bases short, with 10 bases between. CDR1 is SGDLS and CDR2 is YYNGEE in the germline V gene. This CDR3 is CASSVGMGATDTQYF. CDR3 DNA sequence: TGTGCCAGCAGCGTAGGGATGGGGGCCACAGATACGCAGTATTTT.

In this sample, this clonotype turned up many times. The rearrangement joins TRBV29-1 to TRBJ1-1; 8 bases match TRBD1. Per the germline V gene, CDR1 is SQVTM and CDR2 is ANQGSEA. V was clipped by 6 bases and J by 10 bases; unmatched bases: 7. The CDR3 contains 11 residues. The CDR3 protein is CSVDDRGGAFF. The CDR3 bases are TGCAGCGTCGACGACAGGGGTGGAGCTTTCTTT.

The rearrangement uses TRBV7-9 and TRBJ2-2; D gene uncertain. From germline, CDR1 is SEHNR and CDR2 FQNEAQ (reference sequence). This CDR3 has 16 amino acids. V shed 2 bases and J shed 0 bases, with 10 bases lying between them. The CDR3 DNA follows: TGTGCCAGCAGCTTAAAGTTAACAGCGAACACCGGGGAGCTGTTTTTT. Translation gives CASSLKLTANTGELFF.

This clonotype was counted a few times. The chain has TRBV7-9 and TRBJ1-2; possibly TRBD1 for D (6 bases). The CDR3 has 14 amino acids. Deletions cut 1 base from V and 2 bases from J, with 8 bases between. CDR1 and CDR2 (germline): SEHNR, FQNEAQ (reference sequence). The CDR3 DNA reads as TGTGCCAGCAGCTTAGGGACAGCCAACTATGGCTACACCTTC. As protein: CASSLGTANYGYTF.

This clonotype was seen ten or more times. The genes are TRBV15 and TRBJ1-5; a possible D gene is TRBD1 (5 bases). V was shortened by 5 bases and J by 4 bases, with 18 bases between the two germline ends. Germline loops: CDR1 LNHNV, CDR2 YYDKDF (reference sequence). CDR3 length equals 16 residues. In DNA form, the CDR3 reads TGTGCCACCAGCGCACGCCTGGGACGGGCAAATCAGCCCCAGCATTTT. Translating it yields CATSARLGRANQPQHF. Combining the CDR3 with reference TRBV15 and TRBJ1-5 gives the whole variable domain DAMVIQNPRYQVTQFGKPVTLSCSQTLNHNVMYWYQQKSSQAPKLLFHYYDKDFNNEADTPDNFQSRRPNTSFCFLDIRSPGLGDTAMYLCATSARLGRANQPQHFGDGTRLSIL.

There are many counts of this clonotype. CDR3 nucleotide sequence: TGCAGCGTTAGCCGGGACAGCGAAGCTTTCTTT. It codes for CSVSRDSEAFF. The chain recombines TRBV29-1 with TRBJ1-1, with 7 bases lining up with TRBD1. Germline values: CDR1 SQVTM, CDR2 ANQGSEA. This CDR3 is 11 amino acids long. V trimming: 5 bases; J trimming: 8 bases; junction bases outside the gene matches: 5.

This clonotype was found a few times. V usage is TRBV30 and J usage is TRBJ2-4; weak D call: TRBD1 (5 bases). The CDR3 totals 13 residues. The germline CDR1 and CDR2 sequences are GTSNPN and SVGIG (reference sequence). Trimming pared 0 bases from V and 6 bases from J, leaving 9 bases between. CDR3 residues: CAWSVGRANIQYF. CDR3 coding DNA: TGTGCCTGGAGTGTAGGCAGGGCAAACATTCAGTACTTC.

Ten or more counts support this clonotype. The J gene is TRBJ1-1, the V gene TRBV12-3 or TRBV12-4; D is undetermined. The V gene lost 2 bases and the J gene lost 1 base, with 5 bases spanning the gap. The CDR3 has 13 residues. The CDR3 bases are TGTGCCAGCAGTTTATGGGGGAACACTGAAGCTTTCTTT. It encodes CASSLWGNTEAFF.

The chain couples TRBV10-3 to TRBJ2-1, with D perhaps given as TRBD1 or TRBD2 (5 bases each). Germline V gene sequence: CDR1 ENHRY, CDR2 SYGVKD. The CDR3 is made up of 13 amino acids. Deletions cut 8 bases from V and 8 bases from J, with 16 bases between. The CDR3 region has the DNA TGTGCCATCTGGGACGTCGAGGAGGATGAGCAGTTCTTC. It is translated as CAIWDVEEDEQFF.

This clonotype was detected many times. The chain employs TRBV5-5 and TRBJ2-1; D is perhaps TRBD1 or TRBD2 (5 bases each). In germline, CDR1 is SGHKS, CDR2 YYEKEE (reference sequence). The V and J ends lost 1 base and 5 bases respectively, with 16 bases between them. The CDR3 runs to 16 residues. CDR3 nucleotides: TGTGCCAGCAGCTTGCTTCCGGGGCTTAAGGACAATGAGCAGTTCTTC. It is translated as CASSLLPGLKDNEQFF.